A selection of T cell receptor beta chains follows, all from one sample in a study of early T cells in non-severe SARS-CoV-2 infection. TCRdb called the 5' RACE reads again in MiXCR, with one record for every CDR3 protein. The repertoire holds 20,000 to 30,000 distinct CDR3 sequences, with roughly 4.1% as singletons. The sample consisted of whole blood. The receptors were gathered from an adult who was a healthcare worker with PCR-confirmed SARS-CoV-2 infection or an uninfected control (not recorded which). The conserved cysteine and the conserved F or W are not part of the CDR3 here. D genes are given only for firm matches.

V gene: TRBV18
D gene: TRBD1
J gene: TRBJ1-3
CDR3 protein: ASSQRGPSVSGNTIY

V gene: TRBV20-1
D gene: NA
J gene: TRBJ2-4
CDR3 protein: SARLGDKNIQY

V gene: TRBV7-2
D gene: TRBD1
J gene: TRBJ2-2
CDR3 protein: ASSVQGARLF

V gene: TRBV5-1
D gene: NA
J gene: TRBJ2-1
CDR3 protein: ASSFGQGRTYEQF

V gene: TRBV2
D gene: NA
J gene: TRBJ2-5
CDR3 protein: ASSPQEGSETQY

V gene: TRBV9
D gene: NA
J gene: TRBJ2-1
CDR3 protein: ASSVGGDNEQF

V gene: TRBV29-1
D gene: TRBD1
J gene: TRBJ1-1
CDR3 protein: SAQGQGITEAF

V gene: TRBV10-3
D gene: NA
J gene: TRBJ2-7
CDR3 protein: AISDSRGRGKQY

V gene: TRBV28
D gene: TRBD2
J gene: TRBJ2-3
CDR3 protein: ASRSGLARDTQY

V gene: TRBV7-8
D gene: TRBD1
J gene: TRBJ1-4
CDR3 protein: ASSSGTGNEKLF

V gene: TRBV27
D gene: TRBD2
J gene: TRBJ2-1
CDR3 protein: ASAVRLALSYNEQF

V gene: TRBV11-2
D gene: TRBD2
J gene: TRBJ2-2
CDR3 protein: ASSSAGGPNTGELF

V gene: TRBV7-6
D gene: NA
J gene: TRBJ2-7
CDR3 protein: ASSSDLTLSYEQY

V gene: TRBV7-9
D gene: TRBD1
J gene: TRBJ2-7
CDR3 protein: ASSPGTGARSYEQY

V gene: TRBV3-1
D gene: NA
J gene: TRBJ2-5
CDR3 protein: ASSQTGRAETQY

V gene: TRBV5-1
D gene: TRBD2
J gene: TRBJ2-1
CDR3 protein: ASSLQGLAGVGEQF

V gene: TRBV7-2
D gene: NA
J gene: TRBJ2-3
CDR3 protein: ASSLEVLDTQY

V gene: TRBV28
D gene: TRBD2
J gene: TRBJ2-5
CDR3 protein: ASRSGLAGPRGETQY

V gene: TRBV7-3
D gene: TRBD1
J gene: TRBJ2-2
CDR3 protein: ASSLGTGTTGELF

V gene: TRBV29-1
D gene: TRBD1
J gene: TRBJ1-3
CDR3 protein: SVVEGAGGNTIY

V gene: TRBV29-1
D gene: TRBD1
J gene: TRBJ2-7
CDR3 protein: SVSWDRGRNYEQY

V gene: TRBV27
D gene: NA
J gene: TRBJ2-2
CDR3 protein: ASSLSWGSGELF

V gene: TRBV2
D gene: NA
J gene: TRBJ2-3
CDR3 protein: ASNRAFADTQY

V gene: TRBV6-5
D gene: TRBD2
J gene: TRBJ2-7
CDR3 protein: ASSYSIGRNYEQY

V gene: TRBV4-2
D gene: TRBD1
J gene: TRBJ2-3
CDR3 protein: ASSQARGQGYADTQY

V gene: TRBV7-9
D gene: NA
J gene: TRBJ1-2
CDR3 protein: ASSLVENPDYGYT

V gene: TRBV20-1
D gene: TRBD2
J gene: TRBJ2-3
CDR3 protein: SALTSGRTDTQY

V gene: TRBV7-6
D gene: NA
J gene: TRBJ2-1
CDR3 protein: ASSLARRGEQF

V gene: TRBV5-6
D gene: NA
J gene: TRBJ1-6
CDR3 protein: ASSLGPFVNSPLH

V gene: TRBV9
D gene: NA
J gene: TRBJ2-1
CDR3 protein: ASSVEAWNEQF

V gene: TRBV2
D gene: NA
J gene: TRBJ1-1
CDR3 protein: ASSGEQINTEAF

V gene: TRBV7-9
D gene: TRBD2
J gene: TRBJ2-1
CDR3 protein: ASSPGLADINEQF

V gene: TRBV20-1
D gene: NA
J gene: TRBJ1-5
CDR3 protein: SAERRDGAWPQH

V gene: TRBV19
D gene: TRBD2
J gene: TRBJ2-7
CDR3 protein: ASSKQAGGRYEQY

V gene: TRBV4-1
D gene: TRBD2
J gene: TRBJ2-1
CDR3 protein: ASSQDPGGLYEQF

V gene: TRBV30
D gene: TRBD2
J gene: TRBJ2-1
CDR3 protein: AWSGAPLAGALDEQF

V gene: TRBV9
D gene: TRBD2
J gene: TRBJ2-2
CDR3 protein: ASSGRLGAGDAGELF

V gene: TRBV29-1
D gene: NA
J gene: TRBJ2-1
CDR3 protein: SVVRGRLYNEQF

V gene: TRBV5-1
D gene: TRBD1
J gene: TRBJ1-6
CDR3 protein: ASSWFGQEAPGENSPLH

V gene: TRBV5-4
D gene: NA
J gene: TRBJ2-7
CDR3 protein: ASSPFLPRVGGGREQY

V gene: TRBV12-3/TRBV12-4
D gene: NA
J gene: TRBJ2-1
CDR3 protein: ASSLLGILGEQF

V gene: TRBV4-2
D gene: NA
J gene: TRBJ1-5
CDR3 protein: ASSQDEGQPQH

V gene: TRBV29-1
D gene: NA
J gene: TRBJ1-1
CDR3 protein: SVVKGLNTEAF

V gene: TRBV20-1
D gene: TRBD2
J gene: TRBJ2-2
CDR3 protein: SASRTSGRTGELF

V gene: TRBV9
D gene: NA
J gene: TRBJ2-3
CDR3 protein: ASSVEGSFAQDTQY

V gene: TRBV20-1
D gene: TRBD1
J gene: TRBJ2-1
CDR3 protein: SAPTGTGTYNEQF

V gene: TRBV7-3
D gene: NA
J gene: TRBJ1-3
CDR3 protein: ASSLGEDSGNTIY

V gene: TRBV13
D gene: NA
J gene: TRBJ2-1
CDR3 protein: ASSRRSGAGYNEQF

V gene: TRBV24-1
D gene: NA
J gene: TRBJ2-1
CDR3 protein: ATSDLAPGAGYEQF

V gene: TRBV28
D gene: NA
J gene: TRBJ1-1
CDR3 protein: ASSPRGQPNTEAF

V gene: TRBV12-3/TRBV12-4
D gene: NA
J gene: TRBJ1-4
CDR3 protein: ASSRRDNEKLF

V gene: TRBV5-4
D gene: NA
J gene: TRBJ1-4
CDR3 protein: ASSPPGGPGEKLF

V gene: TRBV20-1
D gene: NA
J gene: TRBJ2-7
CDR3 protein: SATQEGPNEQY